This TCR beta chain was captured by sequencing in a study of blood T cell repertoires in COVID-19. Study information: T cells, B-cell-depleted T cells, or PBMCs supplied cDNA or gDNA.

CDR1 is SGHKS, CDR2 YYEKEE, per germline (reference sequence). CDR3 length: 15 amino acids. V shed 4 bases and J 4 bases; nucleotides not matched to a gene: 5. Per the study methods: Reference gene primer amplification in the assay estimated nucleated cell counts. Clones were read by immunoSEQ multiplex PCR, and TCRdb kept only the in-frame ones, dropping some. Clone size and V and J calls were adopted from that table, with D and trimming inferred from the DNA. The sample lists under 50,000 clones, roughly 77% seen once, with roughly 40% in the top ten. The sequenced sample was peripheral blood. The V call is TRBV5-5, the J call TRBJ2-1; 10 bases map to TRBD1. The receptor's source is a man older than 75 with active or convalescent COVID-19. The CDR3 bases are TGTGCCAGCAGCCGAGGGACAGGGGCTTACAATGAGCAGTTCTTC. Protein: CASSRGTGAYNEQFF. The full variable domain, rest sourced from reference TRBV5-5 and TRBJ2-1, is DAGVTQSPTHLIKTRGQQVTLRCSPISGHKSVSWYQQVLGQGPQFIFQYYEKEERGRGNFPDRFSARQFPNYSSELNVNALLLGDSALYLCASSRGTGAYNEQFFGPGTRLTVL.